These T cell receptor beta chains were read from a single sample in a study of OX40 agonist ivuxolimab in advanced cancers. Assay used: immunoSEQ multiplex PCR; TCRdb lists only in-frame clones, some missing. Of about 55,000 clones in the sample, approximately 91% were seen once. This sample comprised CD4+ or CD8+ T cells sorted from blood, obtained in a trial of the OX40 agonist ivuxolimab. The origin of the receptors is an adult with an advanced solid tumor such as melanoma, head and neck, liver or kidney cancer. CDR3s include the opening cysteine and the closing phenylalanine or tryptophan. D genes are given only for firm matches. Where a row states a size, it is once, few, many or the class of an expanded clone; other rows omit it.

j_gene | d_gene | abundance | v_gene | CDR3nt | CDR3aa
TRBJ1-5 | - | - | TRBV6-1 | TGTGCCAGCAGTGAAGCGGCGCCAGCAAATCAGCCCCAGCATTTT | CASSEAAPANQPQHF
TRBJ1-3 | TRBD1 | - | TRBV5-4 | TGTGCCAGCAGCTTGGAGGCAGGGGGTACTGGAAACACCATATATTTT | CASSLEAGGTGNTIYF
TRBJ1-2 | - | - | TRBV14 | TGTGCCAGCAGCCAAGCGGGCTCAGGGATCTATGGCTACACCTTC | CASSQAGSGIYGYTF
TRBJ2-7 | - | - | TRBV9 | TGTGCCAGCAGCCAGCGACAGGTTCGGGACGAGCAGTACTTC | CASSQRQVRDEQYF
TRBJ2-6 | - | - | TRBV7-3 | TGTGCCAGCAGCTTACAGCCTGGGGCCAACGTCCTGACTTTC | CASSLQPGANVLTF
TRBJ2-1 | - | - | TRBV7-9 | TGTGCCAGCAGCTTAGTCGGTGAGCAGTTCTTC | CASSLVGEQFF
TRBJ2-2 | - | - | TRBV19 | TGTGCCAGTAGTATCGGGGCCCGGGCTGAGCTGTTTTTT | CASSIGARAELFF
TRBJ2-2 | TRBD1 | - | TRBV6-1 | TGTGCCAGCAGCGAGGACAGGGTGGAGCTGTTTTTT | CASSEDRVELFF
TRBJ2-1 | TRBD2 | few | TRBV4-2 | TGTGCCAGCAGCCAAGGTGGGGGAGGGCACAATGAGCAGTTCTTC | CASSQGGGGHNEQFF
TRBJ1-4 | - | - | TRBV28 | TGTGCCAGCAGCTTAGGGGGAAAACTGTTTTTT | CASSLGGKLFF
TRBJ2-7 | TRBD2 | - | TRBV10-3 | TGTGCCATCAGTGTACGGACTAGCGGATACTCCTACGAGCAGTACTTC | CAISVRTSGYSYEQYF
TRBJ1-1 | - | - | TRBV2 | TGTGCCAGCATAGGGCTTATGAACACTGAAGCTTTCTTT | CASIGLMNTEAFF
TRBJ2-5 | - | - | TRBV5-1 | TGCGCCAGCAGCCTCCAACTAGGTCAAGAGACCCAGTACTTC | CASSLQLGQETQYF
TRBJ2-2 | - | - | TRBV6-5 | TGTGCCAGCAGGGGGAACACCGGGGAGCTGTTTTTT | CASRGNTGELFF
TRBJ2-7 | TRBD2 | - | TRBV5-6 | TGTGCCAGCAGCAGTCTTAGCGGGAGGACGACCTACGAGCAGTACTTC | CASSSLSGRTTYEQYF
TRBJ2-2 | - | - | TRBV21-1 | TGTGCCAGTCCAGGGTATAGCCGCGACACCGGGGAGCTGTTTTTT | CASPGYSRDTGELFF
TRBJ1-5 | - | - | TRBV28 | TGTGCCAGCAGATCCTCTGGACAGTATAGCAATCAGCCCCAGCATTTT | CASRSSGQYSNQPQHF
TRBJ2-7 | - | - | TRBV6-4 | TGTGCCCCCGTGCCCTTTCTTCCGTCCTACGAGCAGTACTTC | CAPVPFLPSYEQYF
TRBJ2-5 | TRBD2 | - | TRBV30 | TGTGCCTGGGGCGGGGGAGAGACCCAGTACTTC | CAWGGGETQYF
TRBJ1-1 | - | - | TRBV21-1 | TGTGCCAGCAGTCTAACAGCAGGAGAGCGCACTGAAGCTTTCTTT | CASSLTAGERTEAFF
TRBJ2-3 | TRBD2 | - | TRBV27 | TGTGCCAGCAGTCTCCTAGCGGGGGGGGCAGATACGCAGTATTTT | CASSLLAGGADTQYF
TRBJ1-5 | - | - | TRBV6-1 | TGTGCCAGCATCCTCCACCTGGACCGGAATCAGCCCCAGCATTTT | CASILHLDRNQPQHF
TRBJ2-3 | - | - | TRBV7-3 | TGTGCCAGCAGCATCCAGGGGCTATCCACAGATACGCAGTATTTT | CASSIQGLSTDTQYF
TRBJ1-4 | TRBD1 | - | TRBV6-1 | TGTGCCAGCAGTGGACAGGGCCCTCGGGGTGAAAAACTGTTTTTT | CASSGQGPRGEKLFF
TRBJ2-2 | - | - | TRBV25-1 | TGTGCCAGCAGTGAGACAACCCATGACACCGGGGAGCTGTTTTTT | CASSETTHDTGELFF
TRBJ2-5 | TRBD1 | - | TRBV5-4 | TGTGCCAGCAGCTTGGTAATGGGACAGGGGCGAGAGACCCAGTACTTC | CASSLVMGQGRETQYF
TRBJ2-5 | - | - | TRBV7-2 | TGTGCCAGCAGCTTAGGTCCGGCAGGGGCGGAGACCCAGTACTTC | CASSLGPAGAETQYF
TRBJ2-3 | - | - | TRBV19 | TGTGCCAGTAGTATACAGCGGACCACAGATACGCAGTATTTT | CASSIQRTTDTQYF
TRBJ1-5 | - | - | TRBV18 | TGTGCCAGCTCACCACGAGGGGAAAAAGCTCAGCCCCAGCATTTT | CASSPRGEKAQPQHF
TRBJ2-5 | - | - | TRBV28 | TGTGCCAGCAGTTTATCGGGAGCGATGGAGACCCAGTACTTC | CASSLSGAMETQYF
TRBJ2-1 | - | - | TRBV6-4 | TGTGCCAGCAGTGATGGGGGGAAGAGCTCCTACAATGAGCAGTTCTTC | CASSDGGKSSYNEQFF
TRBJ2-5 | - | - | TRBV10-3 | TGTGCCATCAGTGAGTCGGGACTCCGAGGGGCCCAGTACTTC | CAISESGLRGAQYF
TRBJ2-7 | - | - | TRBV28 | TGTGCCAGCTGGACAGTTCCTTATCGAGAGCAGTACTTC | CASWTVPYREQYF
TRBJ2-1 | - | - | TRBV12-5 | TGTGCTAGTGGTTTGGTGACCTACAATGAGCAGTTCTTC | CASGLVTYNEQFF
TRBJ1-2 | - | - | TRBV6-1 | TGTGCCAGCAGGTGGGGGGGCGCCAGCTATGGCTACACCTTC | CASRWGGASYGYTF
TRBJ1-1 | - | - | TRBV7-2 | TGTGCCAGCAGCTTAAAGGGAGGGGGCACTGAAGCTTTCTTT | CASSLKGGGTEAFF
TRBJ2-1 | - | - | TRBV19 | TGTGCCAGTAGTATGCGGCTAGTTCAGGGTGAGCAGTTCTTC | CASSMRLVQGEQFF
TRBJ2-7 | TRBD2 | once | TRBV4-1 | TGCGCCAGCAGCCAAGAAACCGGGAGGGGATACGAGCAGTACTTC | CASSQETGRGYEQYF
TRBJ2-3 | - | - | TRBV5-1 | TGCGCCAGCAGCCAGGGATTAACCGGGGCAGATACGCAGTATTTT | CASSQGLTGADTQYF
TRBJ1-1 | - | - | TRBV7-6 | TGTGCCAGCAGTCCAAACCCAGGAGATAACACTGAAGCTTTCTTT | CASSPNPGDNTEAFF
TRBJ1-2 | TRBD1 | - | TRBV2 | TGTGCCCGTCGGACAGGGGAGGAGGGCTACACCTTC | CARRTGEEGYTF
TRBJ2-7 | TRBD1 | - | TRBV28 | TGTGCCAGCAGGTGGACAGGGAGGTACGAGCAGTACTTC | CASRWTGRYEQYF
TRBJ2-1 | - | few | TRBV15 | TGTGCCACCAGCAGAGGTCAAGACAAACTCAATGAGCAGTTCTTC | CATSRGQDKLNEQFF
TRBJ2-7 | - | - | TRBV28 | TGTGCCAGCGCCGAATTAACGAGGGAGCAGTACTTC | CASAELTREQYF
TRBJ1-1 | TRBD1 | - | TRBV7-3 | TGTGCCAGCAGTCGAACGGGACAGGGGAACACTGAAGCTTTCTTT | CASSRTGQGNTEAFF
TRBJ1-2 | - | - | TRBV29-1 | TGCAGCATATACGGTGGGGGGCGAAGCGGCTACACCTTC | CSIYGGGRSGYTF
TRBJ2-2 | - | - | TRBV7-9 | TGTGCCAGCAGGTTTTCGGGGAACACCGGGGAGCTGTTTTTT | CASRFSGNTGELFF
TRBJ2-1 | - | - | TRBV5-1 | TGCGCCAGCAGCTTGAGTCGCGACTACAATGAGCAGTTCTTC | CASSLSRDYNEQFF
TRBJ1-5 | - | - | TRBV15 | TGTGCCACCAGTGCGGGGGCAGGGATTAGCAATCAGCCCCAGCATTTT | CATSAGAGISNQPQHF
TRBJ2-5 | TRBD2 | once | TRBV18 | TGTGCCAGCTCACCTCTTCCGCGGGAGACGAAGACCCAGTACTTC | CASSPLPRETKTQYF
TRBJ2-7 | TRBD2 | - | TRBV7-2 | TGTGCCAGCAGCTTAGAGGGAGGGCCCACCTACGAGCAGTACTTC | CASSLEGGPTYEQYF
TRBJ2-5 | - | - | TRBV7-2 | TGTGCCAGCAGCCGTCGGGTCGGGACCCAGTACTTC | CASSRRVGTQYF
TRBJ2-7 | TRBD2 | - | TRBV28 | TGTGCCAGCAGGCTGGGACTAGCGAGTTTTTTCTCCTACGAGCAGTACTTC | CASRLGLASFFSYEQYF
TRBJ2-3 | - | once | TRBV18 | TGTGCCAGCTCACGGATGAGGGCCTTCTTCACAGATACGCAGTATTTT | CASSRMRAFFTDTQYF
TRBJ2-5 | TRBD1 | - | TRBV6-1 | TGTGCCAGCAGTGAAAGGCCAGGGGGAAAGACCCAGTACTTC | CASSERPGGKTQYF
TRBJ2-7 | - | - | TRBV11-2 | TGTGCCAGCAGCTTAGTCATCTCGGTGGGGGAGCAGTACTTC | CASSLVISVGEQYF
TRBJ2-5 | TRBD1 | - | TRBV10-3 | TGTGTCACCAGGGACAGTCACCTACAAGAGACCCAGTACTTC | CVTRDSHLQETQYF
TRBJ2-5 | - | - | TRBV28 | TGTGCCAGCAGTGAGGTAGTGGAGACCCAGTACTTC | CASSEVVETQYF
TRBJ2-6 | - | once | TRBV9 | TGTGCCAGCAGCAGGAAAATGGGGGGCTCTGGGGCCAACGTCCTGACTTTC | CASSRKMGGSGANVLTF
TRBJ2-4 | TRBD2 | - | TRBV19 | TGTGCCAGTAGTATGGGGCACTTAGGTAGCGGGAGGTCAAGAAACATTCAGTACTTC | CASSMGHLGSGRSRNIQYF